The 10 T cell receptor beta chains below come from one sample, sequenced in a study of T cells expressing NK-cell markers. TCRdb reprocessed the 5' RACE reads and reports one entry per CDR3 protein, with no DNA. This repertoire includes around 280,000 distinct CDR3 sequences. Sequencing was carried out using blood T cells: a sorted CD56 or NKG2C T cell subset, CD4+ or CD8+ T cells, or bulk PBMC T cells (not recorded which). The source is a man aged 18 to 35 in good health.

The chain is built from TRBV10-3 and TRBJ2-3; TCRdb lists TRBD1, though no DNA is available to test this call. This CDR3 region has 15 residues. Germline V lookup: CDR1 ENHRY, CDR2 SYGVKD. The CDR3 sequence is CAIKGGRGVGDTQYF.

This chain joins TRBV5-1 and TRBJ2-5; TCRdb gives TRBD1 as the D gene, but with no DNA this cannot be confirmed. The CDR3 length is 14 residues. CDR1 SGHRS and CDR2 YFSETQ come from the germline V gene. CDR3 loop: CASSLERQGATQYF. The variable domain in full, completed from reference TRBV5-1 and TRBJ2-5, reads KAGVTQTPRYLIKTRGQQVTLSCSPISGHRSVSWYQQTPGQGLQFLFEYFSETQRNKGNFPGRFSGRQFSNSRSEMNVSTLELGDSALYLCASSLERQGATQYFGPGTRLLVL.

V usage is TRBV4-2 and J usage is TRBJ1-3. This CDR3 region has 15 residues. From germline, CDR1 is LGHNA and CDR2 YNFKEQ. Here the CDR3 reads CASSHPSGSGNTIYF.

The V and J genes are TRBV29-1 and TRBJ1-1; TCRdb's D gene call, TRBD1, goes unchecked for lack of DNA. The CDR3 loop spans 12 amino acids. Looked up from germline, CDR1 is SQVTM and CDR2 is ANQGSEA. The CDR3 reads CSVLDSLTEAFF.

This chain joins TRBV2 and TRBJ2-2. Looked up from germline, CDR1 is SNHLY and CDR2 is FYNNEI. The CDR3 is made up of 11 amino acids. The chain's CDR3 is CASGIAGELFF.

The chain joins TRBV12-5 to TRBJ2-4; no DNA is available, so the TRBD1 call from TCRdb remains unchecked. CDR3 length: 13 residues. Germline loops: CDR1 LGHNT, CDR2 FRNRAP. The CDR3 here is CASGFEGRNIQYF.

This chain links TRBV29-1 with TRBJ2-5. Germline loops: CDR1 SQVTM, CDR2 ANQGSEA. There are 13 residues in the CDR3. CDR3 loop: CSVEYQIQETQYF.

The V call is TRBV12-3 or TRBV12-4, the J call TRBJ2-3; TCRdb returns TRBD1, unconfirmable since there is no DNA. The CDR3 is 15 amino acids. The CDR3: CASSPTGASADTQYF.

The chain couples TRBV7-8 to TRBJ2-7. Germline V lookup: CDR1 SGHVS, CDR2 FQNEAQ. This CDR3 spans 12 amino acids. The CDR3 loop reads CASSQQLYEQYF.

The J gene is TRBJ2-2, the V gene TRBV12-3 or TRBV12-4; there is no DNA to check the TCRdb D call of TRBD1. The CDR3 runs to 15 residues. CDR3 protein: CASSPTQGFTGELFF.